This entry describes one T cell receptor (beta chain). The data were produced by immunoSEQ multiplex PCR, yet TCRdb's version contains in-frame clones alone and is incomplete. The sample yields under 85,000 clones, approximately 93% seen once. The ends lost 0 bases at V and 6 bases at J; junction bases unmatched: 13. The germline V gene has CDR1 MGHRA and CDR2 YSYEKL. The CDR3 contains 17 residues. These data are taken from a study of technical replicates of blood from a few donors. The receptor was derived from a human donor in good health. The specimen was T cells isolated from PBMCs. This chain connects TRBV4-1 to TRBJ2-7; 8 bases line up with TRBD1. The CDR3 DNA reads as TGCGCCAGCAGCCAAGACCCAGGGGCAGGGGGCTTTTCCGAGCAGTACTTC. Protein: CASSQDPGAGGFSEQYF.